These 16 T cell receptor beta chains were all obtained from the same sample, sequenced in a study of blood T cell repertoires in COVID-19. Sequenced by immunoSEQ multiplex PCR; TCRdb stores in-frame clones only, minus some. The profile shows some 150,000 clones, 76% of them singletons. Sequenced sample: peripheral blood. These receptors were taken from a woman at least 80 years old with active or convalescent COVID-19.

The rearrangement joins TRBV11-2 to TRBJ1-3; D gene uncertain. Germline V CDR1 and CDR2: SGHAT, FQNNGV. V gave up 6 bases and J gave up 0 bases, with 9 bases separating them. The CDR3 sequence is 14 residues long. The CDR3 reads CASRRAGSGNTIYF. The CDR3 DNA reads TGTGCCAGCAGAAGAGCCGGCTCTGGAAACACCATATATTTT.

V and J are TRBV6-5 and TRBJ2-7, with a possible D match to TRBD1 (7 bases). Germline V gene data show CDR1 as MNHEY and CDR2 as SVGAGI. This CDR3 is 15 amino acids long. The V end lost 7 bases, the J end lost 3 bases, and 19 bases lay between the germline ends. CDR3 protein: CASILRGTDNYEQYF. DNA of the CDR3: TGTGCCAGCATTCTTCGGGGGACAGACAACTACGAGCAGTACTTC.

V gene TRBV5-5 combines with J gene TRBJ1-2, with D tentatively TRBD1 (6 bases). CDR1 SGHKS and CDR2 YYEKEE come from the germline V gene (reference sequence). The V end was cut by 4 bases, the J end by 7 bases, with 17 bases between. CDR3 length equals 14 residues. CDR3 amino acids: CASSPAIGGVGYTF. The CDR3 nucleotides are TGTGCCAGCAGCCCCGCGATAGGGGGGGTTGGCTACACCTTC.

The genes are TRBV6-5 and TRBJ1-1, with D possibly TRBD1 on 6 matching bases. This CDR3 has 14 amino acids. Germline CDR1 is MNHEY and CDR2 is SVGAGI. V was clipped by 4 bases and J by 5 bases, with 14 bases between them. The CDR3 nucleotides read TGTGCCAGCAGTTCTCGGGGGGGCGGAACTGAAGCTTTCTTT. It encodes CASSSRGGGTEAFF.

The chain links TRBV11-2 to TRBJ2-5; the D is unclear. V shed 4 bases and J shed 3 bases, with 6 bases lying between them. Germline loops: CDR1 SGHAT, CDR2 FQNNGV. The CDR3 totals 12 residues. The CDR3 DNA reads as TGTGCCAGCAGCTCTTTAAAAGAGACCCAGTACTTC. Its protein is CASSSLKETQYF.

This clone was counted between two and nine times. The chain is built from TRBV19 and TRBJ1-1, with 9 bases matching TRBD1. The germline CDR1 and CDR2 sequences are LNHDA and SQIVND (reference sequence). After removal of 3 bases from V and 4 bases from J, the junction contained 3 bases not matched to a gene. The CDR3 length is 14 residues. CDR3 bases: TGTGCCAGTAGTATGGGACAGGGTATCACTGAAGCTTTCTTT. Protein sequence: CASSMGQGITEAFF.

As to this clone: In the same sample, other DNA sequences code for this CDR3. The chain carries TRBV5-1 and TRBJ1-2, with a weak D call TRBD1 (5 bases). Looked up from germline, CDR1 is SGHRS and CDR2 is YFSETQ. The CDR3 runs to 14 residues. The V gene lost 4 bases and the J gene lost 8 bases, with 18 bases spanning the gap. CDR3 sequence reads: CASSPDGGARGYTF. The CDR3 DNA reads TGCGCCAGCAGCCCGGACGGAGGGGCTAGAGGCTACACCTTC.

Only a few counts were recorded for this clone. The junction differs from germline at one of its ends, possibly a read error. V usage is TRBV11-3 and J usage is TRBJ2-1; the D gene is possibly TRBD1 (5 bases). The germline V gene has CDR1 SGHNT and CDR2 YENEEA. This CDR3 has 14 amino acids. The CDR3 DNA reads TGTGCCAGCAGCCTAGAAGGGGCGGACAATGAGCAGTTCTTC. Its translation: CASSLEGADNEQFF.

The chain uses TRBV5-1 and TRBJ2-7; TRBD1 agrees at 8 bases. This CDR3 has 18 amino acids. CDR1 and CDR2 (germline): SGHRS, YFSETQ. Unmatched junction bases numbered 17, after V lost 6 bases and J lost 0 bases. CDR3 nucleotides: TGCGCCAGCAAAAGATCCGGGACAGGCCTCACCGCCTCCTACGAGCAGTACTTC. Residues: CASKRSGTGLTASYEQYF.

The V gene is TRBV6-5, the J gene TRBJ2-7; D is unresolved. V was cut by 6 bases and J by 7 bases, with 16 bases left in between. Looked up from germline, CDR1 is MNHEY and CDR2 is SVGAGI. This CDR3 has 13 residues. The CDR3 reads CASSADTLREQYF. CDR3 nucleotide sequence: TGTGCCAGCAGCGCCGATACACTCAGGGAGCAGTACTTC.

CDR3 residues: CASSALVNRNEQFF. The CDR3 nucleotides read TGTGCCAGCAGTGCCCTAGTAAACCGGAATGAGCAGTTCTTC. The genes are TRBV2 and TRBJ2-1; D call uncertain. Germline V lookup: CDR1 SNHLY, CDR2 FYNNEI. V lost 4 bases, J lost 7 bases, and 14 bases lay in between. The CDR3 is 14 residues long.

This sequence joins TRBV19 and TRBJ1-1; no reliable D call. CDR1 and CDR2 from the germline V gene are LNHDA and SQIVND (reference sequence). V lost 2 bases, J lost 1 base, and 11 bases lay in between. The CDR3 length is 15 residues. The CDR3 DNA follows: TGTGCCAGTAGTATACTTGGCGGGCGGAACACTGAAGCTTTCTTT. Its protein product is CASSILGGRNTEAFF.

J is TRBJ2-2 and V is TRBV11-2, with 11 positions matching TRBD1. V lost 5 bases to trimming and J lost 2 bases; unmatched junction nucleotides: 1. The germline gives CDR1 SGHAT, CDR2 FQNNGV. The CDR3 runs to 15 residues. The CDR3 spells CASSRTGGNTGELFF. The CDR3 DNA reads as TGTGCCAGCAGCAGGACAGGGGGCAACACCGGGGAGCTGTTTTTT.

V and J are TRBV6-2 or TRBV6-3 and TRBJ1-5; weak D call: TRBD1 (5 bases). Germline lookup yields CDR1 MNHEY and CDR2 SVGEGT. CDR3 length: 17 amino acids. V lost 0 bases to trimming and J lost 0 bases, with 12 bases between them. This chain's CDR3 is CASSYSLQANSNQPQHF. Here the CDR3 DNA reads TGTGCCAGCAGTTACTCGTTACAGGCTAATAGCAATCAGCCCCAGCATTTT.

The rearrangement links TRBV4-3 to TRBJ2-3, with D tentatively TRBD2 (7 bases). The CDR3 has 15 residues. The germline V gene has CDR1 LGHNA and CDR2 YSLEER. The V gene lost 2 bases and the J gene lost 8 bases, with 17 bases spanning the gap. CDR3 sequence: CASSQNWGGAPTQYF. CDR3 DNA sequence: TGCGCCAGCAGCCAAAACTGGGGGGGGGCACCTACGCAGTATTTT.

This clone was observed a single time. The V gene is TRBV5-1, the J gene TRBJ1-6; tentative D call: TRBD1 (5 bases). The germline V and J ends were trimmed by 2 bases and 6 bases, with 15 bases remaining between them. Looked up from germline, CDR1 is SGHRS and CDR2 is YFSETQ. The CDR3 is made up of 16 amino acids. The CDR3 region has the DNA TGCGCCAGCAGCTTAGAGAACAGGTCGGGTAATTCACCCCTCCACTTT. Its protein is CASSLENRSGNSPLHF. The full variable domain, its missing parts supplied by reference TRBV5-1 and TRBJ1-6, is KAGVTQTPRYLIKTRGQQVTLSCSPISGHRSVSWYQQTPGQGLQFLFEYFSETQRNKGNFPGRFSGRQFSNSRSEMNVSTLELGDSALYLCASSLENRSGNSPLHFGNGTRLTVT.